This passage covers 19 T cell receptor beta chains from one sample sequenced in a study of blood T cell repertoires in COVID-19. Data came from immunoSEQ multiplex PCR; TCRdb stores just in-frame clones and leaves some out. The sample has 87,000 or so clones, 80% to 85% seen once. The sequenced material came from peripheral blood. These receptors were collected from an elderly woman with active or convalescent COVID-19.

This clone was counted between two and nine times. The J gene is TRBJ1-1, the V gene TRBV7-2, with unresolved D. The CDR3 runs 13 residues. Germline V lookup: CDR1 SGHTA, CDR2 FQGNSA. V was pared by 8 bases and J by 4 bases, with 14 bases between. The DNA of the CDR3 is TGTGCCAGCGGCGGAGTCGTCGGCACTGAAGCTTTCTTT. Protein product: CASGGVVGTEAFF.

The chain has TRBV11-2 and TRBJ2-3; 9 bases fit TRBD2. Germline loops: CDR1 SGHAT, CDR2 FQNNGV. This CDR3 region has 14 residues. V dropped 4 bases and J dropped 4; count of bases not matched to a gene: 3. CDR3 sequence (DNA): TGTGCCAGCAGCTGGGCGGGGGGGCCAGATACGCAGTATTTT. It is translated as CASSWAGGPDTQYF.

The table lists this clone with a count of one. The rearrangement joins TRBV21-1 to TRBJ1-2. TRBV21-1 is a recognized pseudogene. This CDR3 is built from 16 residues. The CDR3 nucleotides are TGTGCCAGCAGCGGAAGAGGTGCCGTTTCTACCAATGGCTACACCTTC. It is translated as CASSGRGAVSTNGYTF.

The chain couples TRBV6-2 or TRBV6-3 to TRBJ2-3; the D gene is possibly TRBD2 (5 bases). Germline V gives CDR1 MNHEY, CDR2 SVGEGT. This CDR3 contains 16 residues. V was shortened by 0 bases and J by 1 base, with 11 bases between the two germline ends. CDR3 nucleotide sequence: TGTGCCAGCAGTTACTCTCTACGGGGAGGCACAGATACGCAGTATTTT. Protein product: CASSYSLRGGTDTQYF.

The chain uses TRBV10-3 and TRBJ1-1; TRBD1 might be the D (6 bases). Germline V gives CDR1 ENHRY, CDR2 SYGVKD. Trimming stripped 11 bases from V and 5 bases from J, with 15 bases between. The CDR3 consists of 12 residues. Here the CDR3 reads CAVRGGQTEAFF. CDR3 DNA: TGTGCCGTACGCGGGGGGCAAACTGAAGCTTTCTTT.

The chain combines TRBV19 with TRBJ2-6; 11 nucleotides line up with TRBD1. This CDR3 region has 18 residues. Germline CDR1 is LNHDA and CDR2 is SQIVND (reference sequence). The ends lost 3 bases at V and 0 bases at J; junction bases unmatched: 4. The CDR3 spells CASSIGQGARSGANVLTF. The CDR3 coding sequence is TGTGCCAGTAGTATCGGACAGGGGGCGCGCTCTGGGGCCAACGTCCTGACTTTC.

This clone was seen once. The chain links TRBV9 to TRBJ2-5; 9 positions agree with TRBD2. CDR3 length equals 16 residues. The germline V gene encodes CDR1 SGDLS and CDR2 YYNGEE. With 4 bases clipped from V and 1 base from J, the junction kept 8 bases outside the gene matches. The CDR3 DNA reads TGTGCCAGCAGCCAATTAGCGGGGGCCGCCCAAGAGACCCAGTACTTC. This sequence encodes CASSQLAGAAQETQYF.

DNA of the CDR3: TGTGCCAGTAGCTTCTGGGGGGTGAACACTGAAGCTTTCTTT. It is translated as CASSFWGVNTEAFF. This chain links TRBV19 with TRBJ1-1; TRBD1 is a possible D gene (5 bases). The CDR3 extends over 14 amino acids. Germline V gives CDR1 LNHDA, CDR2 SQIVND (reference sequence). Between the trimmed V and J ends, which lost 6 bases and 0 bases, there was a span of 11 bases.

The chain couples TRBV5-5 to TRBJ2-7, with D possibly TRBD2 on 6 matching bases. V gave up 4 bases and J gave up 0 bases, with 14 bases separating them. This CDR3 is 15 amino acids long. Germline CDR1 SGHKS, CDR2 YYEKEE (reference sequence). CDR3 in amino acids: CASSPPRSGSYEQYF. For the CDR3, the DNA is TGTGCCAGCAGCCCCCCCCGTAGCGGCTCCTACGAGCAGTACTTC.

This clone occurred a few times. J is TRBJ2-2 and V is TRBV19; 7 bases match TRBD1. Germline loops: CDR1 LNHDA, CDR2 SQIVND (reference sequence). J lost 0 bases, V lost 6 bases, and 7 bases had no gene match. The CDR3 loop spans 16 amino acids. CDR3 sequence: CASRLAGGTNTGELFF. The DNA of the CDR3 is TGTGCCAGTAGGCTCGCAGGGGGAACGAACACCGGGGAGCTGTTTTTT. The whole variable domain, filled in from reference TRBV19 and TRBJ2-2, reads DGGITQSPKYLFRKEGQNVTLSCEQNLNHDAMYWYRQDPGQGLRLIYYSQIVNDFQKGDIAEGYSVSREKKESFPLTVTSAQKNPTAFYLCASRLAGGTNTGELFFGEGSRLTVL.

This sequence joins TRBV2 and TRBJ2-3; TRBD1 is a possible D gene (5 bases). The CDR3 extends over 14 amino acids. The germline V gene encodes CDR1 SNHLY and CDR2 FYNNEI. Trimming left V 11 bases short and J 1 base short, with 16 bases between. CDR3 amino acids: CASRGLPGTDTQYF. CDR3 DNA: TGTGCCTCAAGGGGCTTACCCGGCACAGATACGCAGTATTTT.

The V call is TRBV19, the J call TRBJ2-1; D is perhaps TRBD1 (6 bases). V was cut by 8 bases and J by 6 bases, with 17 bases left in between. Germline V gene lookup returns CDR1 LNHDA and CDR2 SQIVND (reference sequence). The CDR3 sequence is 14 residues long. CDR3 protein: CASRPTGPINEQFF. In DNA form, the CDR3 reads TGTGCCAGTCGTCCGACAGGTCCCATCAATGAGCAGTTCTTC.

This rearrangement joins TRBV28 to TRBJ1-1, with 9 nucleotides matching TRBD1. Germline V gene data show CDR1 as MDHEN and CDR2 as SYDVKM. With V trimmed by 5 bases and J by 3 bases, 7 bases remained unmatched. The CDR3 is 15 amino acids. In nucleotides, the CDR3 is TGTGCCAGCAGTCAATTCGACAGGGGGGACACTGAAGCTTTCTTT. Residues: CASSQFDRGDTEAFF.

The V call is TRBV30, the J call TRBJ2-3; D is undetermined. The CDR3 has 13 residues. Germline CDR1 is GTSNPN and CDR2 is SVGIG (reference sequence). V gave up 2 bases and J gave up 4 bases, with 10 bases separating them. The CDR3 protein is CAWSFFEADTQYF. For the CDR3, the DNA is TGTGCCTGGAGTTTTTTCGAGGCAGATACGCAGTATTTT.

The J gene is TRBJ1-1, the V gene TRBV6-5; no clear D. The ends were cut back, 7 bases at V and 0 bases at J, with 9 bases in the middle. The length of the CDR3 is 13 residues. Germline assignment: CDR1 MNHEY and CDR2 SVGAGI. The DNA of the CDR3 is TGTGCCAGCACTCACTTCTTGAACACTGAAGCTTTCTTT. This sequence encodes CASTHFLNTEAFF.

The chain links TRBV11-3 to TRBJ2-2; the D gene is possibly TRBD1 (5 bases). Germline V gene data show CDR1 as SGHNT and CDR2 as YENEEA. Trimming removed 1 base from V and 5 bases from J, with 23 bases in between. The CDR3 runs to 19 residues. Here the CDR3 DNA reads TGTGCCAGCAGCTTAGGATCCCCAGGGTTGCAGGTTTTAACCGGGGAGCTGTTTTTT. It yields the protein CASSLGSPGLQVLTGELFF.

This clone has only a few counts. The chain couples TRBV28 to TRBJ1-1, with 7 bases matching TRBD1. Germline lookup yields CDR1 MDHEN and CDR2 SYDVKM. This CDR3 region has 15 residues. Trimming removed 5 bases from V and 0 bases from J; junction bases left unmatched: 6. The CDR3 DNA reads TGTGCCAGCAGTGGCCAGGGGGAGTTGAACACTGAAGCTTTCTTT. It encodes CASSGQGELNTEAFF.

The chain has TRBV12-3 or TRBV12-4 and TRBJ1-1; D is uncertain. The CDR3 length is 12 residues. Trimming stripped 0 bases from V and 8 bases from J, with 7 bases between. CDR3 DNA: TGTGCCAGCAGTTTAGCCCAGATAGAAGCTTTCTTT. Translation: CASSLAQIEAFF.

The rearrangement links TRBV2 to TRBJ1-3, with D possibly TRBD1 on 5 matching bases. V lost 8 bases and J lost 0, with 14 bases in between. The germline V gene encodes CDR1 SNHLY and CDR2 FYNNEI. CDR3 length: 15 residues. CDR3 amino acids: CASAGQASSGNTIYF. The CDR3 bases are TGTGCCAGCGCGGGGCAGGCAAGCTCTGGAAACACCATATATTTT.